This passage covers 16 T cell receptor beta chains from one sample sequenced in a study of shared clonotypes between healthy human individuals. TCRdb keeps only in-frame clones here, not all; method: immunoSEQ multiplex PCR. The sample contains fewer than 550,000 clones, almost 80% of which appear only once. Sequencing was done on a sample of PBMCs. These receptors came from a woman between 35 and 50 years old in good health. Some clones in this sample may be carry-over from other donors' samples.

The genes are TRBV29-1 and TRBJ1-3; D gene ambiguous. Trimming cost V 2 bases and J 5 bases, with 13 bases left between them. CDR1 SQVTM and CDR2 ANQGSEA come from the germline V gene. There are 14 residues in the CDR3. The CDR3 DNA is TGCAGCGTTGAATCCCCCCTCGGACGAAACACCATATATTTT. Translated, it gives CSVESPLGRNTIYF.

The genes are TRBV6-6 and TRBJ1-2; 9 positions agree with TRBD1. The germline gives CDR1 MNHNY, CDR2 SVGAGI (reference sequence). Trimming at V came to 4 bases and at J to 4 bases, leaving 4 bases not matched to a gene. CDR3 length: 14 amino acids. CDR3 nucleotides: TGTGCCAGCAGTTCACAGGGACAGGGCTATGGCTACACCTTC. Its translation is CASSSQGQGYGYTF.

This chain joins TRBV10-2 and TRBJ1-5; D call uncertain. Trimming shortened V by 7 bases and J by 1 base, and 14 bases separated the two germline ends. CDR1 is WSHSY and CDR2 is SAAADI in the germline V gene. This CDR3 comprises 15 residues. CDR3 amino acids: CASTLRAVSNQPQHF. The DNA for the CDR3 is TGCGCCAGCACCTTAAGGGCCGTAAGCAATCAGCCCCAGCATTTT.

J is TRBJ2-7 and V is TRBV18, with TRBD2 identical over 10 bases. Trimming took 1 base from V and 4 from J; bases not matched to a gene: 13. The CDR3 has 18 amino acids. CDR1 is KGHSH and CDR2 is LQKENI in the germline V gene. The CDR3 region is CASSPLLLPSGSVYEQYF. The CDR3 region has the DNA TGTGCCAGCTCACCACTCCTCCTGCCTAGCGGGAGTGTTTACGAGCAGTACTTC.

This clone was detected many times. The chain recombines TRBV28 with TRBJ1-2, with unresolved D. V was shortened by 6 bases and J by 8 bases, with 13 bases between the two germline ends. The CDR3 covers 12 residues. CDR1 and CDR2 from the germline V gene are MDHEN and SYDVKM. The DNA of the CDR3 is TGTGCCAGCAGCCCTGGGTTTAGGGGCTACACCTTC. Its protein product is CASSPGFRGYTF.

The chain links TRBV28 to TRBJ2-7, with 8 nucleotides matching TRBD2. The CDR3 has 12 amino acids. V shed 7 bases and J 4 bases; nucleotides not matched to a gene: 3. Germline lookup yields CDR1 MDHEN and CDR2 SYDVKM. As DNA, the CDR3 is TGTGCCAGCACCCGGGGGGGTTACGAGCAGTACTTC. It is translated as CASTRGGYEQYF.

The V and J genes are TRBV28 and TRBJ2-2, with a tentative D call TRBD1 (5 bases). The CDR3 extends over 12 amino acids. V was shortened by 6 bases and J by 7 bases, with 9 bases between the two germline ends. CDR1 and CDR2 (germline): MDHEN, SYDVKM. The DNA for the CDR3 is TGTGCCAGCAGCTCAGGGCTCGGGGAGCTGTTTTTT. The encoded protein is CASSSGLGELFF.

The chain carries TRBV6-6 and TRBJ2-1; no clear D gene. Germline V gene lookup returns CDR1 MNHNY and CDR2 SVGAGI (reference sequence). Trimming cost V 8 bases and J 4 bases, with 15 bases left between them. The CDR3 has 14 amino acids. The chain's CDR3 is CASAGSARYNEQFF. CDR3 coding DNA: TGTGCCAGCGCAGGATCCGCCCGGTACAATGAGCAGTTCTTC.

This chain joins TRBV4-1 and TRBJ2-7, with 15 bases matching TRBD2. V gave up 2 bases and J gave up 5 bases; unmatched junction bases: 13. CDR3 length equals 19 residues. The V gene's germline CDR1 is MGHRA and CDR2 YSYEKL. For the CDR3, the DNA is TGCGCCAGCAGCCAATTCCCCCCCGGGACTAGCGGGAGGAACAACGAGCAGTACTTC. Amino acids: CASSQFPPGTSGRNNEQYF.

The rearrangement joins TRBV4-3 to TRBJ2-3, with 11 nucleotides matching TRBD2. Germline CDR1 and CDR2: LGHNA and YSLEER. This CDR3 has 16 residues. Trimming at V came to 5 bases and at J to 1 base, leaving 5 bases not matched to a gene. CDR3 region: CASSVGTSGGTDTQYF. The CDR3 region has the DNA TGCGCCAGCAGCGTCGGGACTAGCGGAGGCACAGATACGCAGTATTTT.

The V gene is TRBV19, the J gene TRBJ1-1; 9 positions match TRBD1. CDR3 length equals 15 residues. V was pared by 6 bases and J by 1 base, with 6 bases of the junction left unmatched. Germline CDR1 is LNHDA and CDR2 is SQIVND (reference sequence). The CDR3 region has the DNA TGTGCCAGTAGGAGCCGGGACAGGGAGAACACTGAAGCTTTCTTT. Amino acid sequence: CASRSRDRENTEAFF.

This chain connects TRBV30 to TRBJ2-7; D may be TRBD1 or TRBD2 (5 bases each). V shed 3 bases and J shed 3 bases, with 36 bases lying between them. The CDR3 spans 21 residues. CDR1 GTSNPN and CDR2 SVGIG come from the germline V gene (reference sequence). As DNA, the CDR3 is TGTGCCTGGAGCCTCTCCCCTAGTTACCCCGGGACCCCAGTATTCCTCTACGAGCAGTACTTC. This gives the protein CAWSLSPSYPGTPVFLYEQYF.

The chain combines TRBV10-3 with TRBJ2-1, with D perhaps matching TRBD1 (5 bases). The V end was cut by 9 bases, the J end by 4 bases, with 16 bases between. The CDR3 sequence is 14 residues long. Per the germline V gene, CDR1 is ENHRY and CDR2 is SYGVKD. The CDR3 bases are TGTGCCATTAGTAAGCAACAGGAGTACAATGAGCAGTTCTTC. Protein sequence: CAISKQQEYNEQFF.

The genes are TRBV18 and TRBJ2-7, with 9 bases aligning to TRBD1. Germline CDR1 reads KGHSH; CDR2 reads LQKENI. The CDR3 is made up of 16 amino acids. Trimming cost V 0 bases and J 3 bases; bases outside gene matches: 6. CDR3 residues: CASSPPNRGPNYEQYF. In DNA, the CDR3 is TGTGCCAGCTCACCACCTAACAGGGGGCCCAACTACGAGCAGTACTTC. Full variable domain (remainder filled in from reference TRBV18 and TRBJ2-7): NAGVMQNPRHLVRRRGQEARLRCSPMKGHSHVYWYRQLPEEGLKFMVYLQKENIIDESGMPKERFSAEFPKEGPSILRIQQVVRGDSAAYFCASSPPNRGPNYEQYFGPGTRLTVT.

The CDR3 reads CASSEQATPEKLFF. In DNA, the CDR3 is TGTGCCAGCAGTGAGCAGGCCACTCCGGAAAAACTGTTTTTT. The chain is built from TRBV2 and TRBJ1-4; D is undetermined. There are 14 residues in the CDR3. Germline V gives CDR1 SNHLY, CDR2 FYNNEI. Trimming shortened V by 3 bases and J by 8 bases, and 13 bases separated the two germline ends. Complete variable domain (other parts from reference TRBV2 and TRBJ1-4): EPEVTQTPSHQVTQMGQEVILRCVPISNHLYFYWYRQILGQKVEFLVSFYNNEISEKSEIFDDQFSVERPDGSNFTLKIRSTKLEDSAMYFCASSEQATPEKLFFGSGTQLSVL.

This CDR3 reads CASIGGNEQYF. For the CDR3, the DNA is TGTGCCAGCATCGGGGGGAACGAGCAGTACTTC. This rearrangement joins TRBV27 to TRBJ2-7, with 7 positions matching TRBD2. Per the germline V gene, CDR1 is MNHEY and CDR2 is SMNVEV (reference sequence). With V trimmed by 7 bases and J by 5 bases, 2 bases remained unmatched. The CDR3 is made up of 11 amino acids.